A single T cell receptor beta chain is shown here with its context. The data derive from a study of cytomegalovirus exposure and HLA in healthy donors. In the PCR, 60 Vbeta and 13 Jbeta primers were used. Here immunoSEQ multiplex PCR was the method, and the copy in TCRdb shows in-frame clones only, minus some. This sample carries 110,000 or so clones, over 75% of them seen once, and the ten largest clones take 4.5% to 6%. V lost 1 base, J lost 1 base, and 0 bases stayed unmatched. This CDR3 spans 14 amino acids. The germline V gene has CDR1 MGHRA and CDR2 YSYEKL. The clonotype originates from a man between 18 and 29 years old in good health and CMV-seropositive. The J gene is TRBJ1-2, the V gene TRBV4-1; TRBD1 aligns across 7 bases. Specimen: PBMCs. The CDR3 DNA reads as TGCGCCAGCAGCCAAGCAGGGGGTAACTATGGCTACACCTTC. It is translated as CASSQAGGNYGYTF.